This TCR beta chain was documented in a study of response to subunit inactivated influenza vaccine. Study conclusions and caveats: Authors suggested each seasonal flu vaccination may recruit only limited numbers of new T cells.

As to this clonotype: Its antigen is not known.

TCRdb re-analysed the RT-PCR reads in MiXCR, keeping a single row per CDR3 protein. This sample has 550,000 to 650,000 distinct CDR3 sequences; roughly 10% occur once, and the top ten carry roughly a tenth. Trimming stripped 3 bases from V and 4 bases from J, with 13 bases between. Germline V gene data show CDR1 as DFQATT and CDR2 as SNEGSKA (reference sequence). This CDR3 is built from 14 residues. This TCR was recovered from a man aged 50 to 59 who received an inactivated influenza vaccine. V and J are TRBV20-1 and TRBJ1-5; D might be TRBD1 (6 bases). The sequencing here drew on PBMCs from blood, taken on the day of vaccination. The CDR3 is CSASPGGWNQPQHF. CDR3 bases: TGCAGTGCTAGTCCCGGGGGCTGGAATCAGCCCCAGCATTTT.